The 29 T cell receptor beta chains below were found in one sample sequenced in a study of blood T cell repertoires in COVID-19. Using immunoSEQ multiplex PCR, the repertoire was profiled, and TCRdb retains in-frame clones only, with some absent. This table has roughly 260,000 clones, 65% to 85% appearing once. The sequencing sample was made of peripheral blood. These TCRs come from a woman between 40 and 50 years old with active or convalescent COVID-19.

This clone occurred many times. CDR3 sequence reads: CASTLADSYEQYF. The CDR3 bases are TGTGCCAGCACTTTGGCTGACTCCTACGAGCAGTACTTC. V gene TRBV2 combines with J gene TRBJ2-7; D gene uncertain. V was trimmed by 7 bases and J by 0 bases, leaving 10 bases between them. The CDR3 is made up of 13 amino acids. From germline, CDR1 is SNHLY and CDR2 FYNNEI.

This sequence joins TRBV7-9 and TRBJ1-1; D not resolved. The CDR3 consists of 10 residues. V lost 6 bases, J lost 4 bases, and 3 bases lay in between. Germline CDR1 reads SEHNR; CDR2 reads FQNEAQ (reference sequence). The CDR3 DNA reads TGTGCCAGCAGTCTCACTGAAGCTTTCTTT. It translates to CASSLTEAFF. Variable domain in full (rest from reference TRBV7-9 and TRBJ1-1): DTGVSQNPRHKITKRGQNVTFRCDPISEHNRLYWYRQTLGQGPEFLTYFQNEAQLEKSRLLSDRFSAERPKGSFSTLEIQRTEQGDSAMYLCASSLTEAFFGQGTRLTVV.

V is TRBV18 and J is TRBJ1-1; the D gene is possibly TRBD1 (6 bases). The CDR3 consists of 13 residues. Germline V gene lookup returns CDR1 KGHSH and CDR2 LQKENI. Trimming left V 8 bases short and J 0 bases short, with 10 bases between. Written as DNA, the CDR3 is TGTGCCAGCCACAGGGAGATGAACACTGAAGCTTTCTTT. It specifies CASHREMNTEAFF.

This clone has a single count. The chain uses TRBV19 and TRBJ1-2; 8 bases are shared with TRBD1. CDR1 and CDR2 (germline): LNHDA, SQIVND (reference sequence). The CDR3 has 15 residues. V was clipped by 5 bases and J by 5 bases; unmatched bases: 10. Here the CDR3 DNA reads TGTGCCAGTAGTTCGGCCAGTCGACAGGGGTATGGCTACACCTTC. This codes for CASSSASRQGYGYTF. Filled out from reference TRBV19 and TRBJ1-2, the complete variable domain reads DGGITQSPKYLFRKEGQNVTLSCEQNLNHDAMYWYRQDPGQGLRLIYYSQIVNDFQKGDIAEGYSVSREKKESFPLTVTSAQKNPTAFYLCASSSASRQGYGYTFGSGTRLTVV.

V and J are TRBV28 and TRBJ1-6; D not resolved. This CDR3 spans 13 amino acids. V was cut by 3 bases and J by 8 bases, with 8 bases left in between. Per germline, CDR1 MDHEN and CDR2 SYDVKM. CDR3 in amino acids: CASSFRGDSPLHF. Written as DNA, the CDR3 is TGTGCCAGCAGTTTTCGGGGTGATTCACCCCTCCACTTT.

The chain is built from TRBV19 and TRBJ1-2; a possible D gene is TRBD1 (5 bases). This CDR3 is 14 amino acids long. The germline CDR1 and CDR2 sequences are LNHDA and SQIVND (reference sequence). The V and J ends lost 3 bases and 4 bases respectively, with 12 bases between them. CDR3 DNA sequence: TGTGCCAGTAGTATTGGGAGGGGTAGCTATGGCTACACCTTC. Its protein product is CASSIGRGSYGYTF.

This chain links TRBV5-6 with TRBJ2-5, with D possibly matching TRBD2 (5 bases). The ends were cut back, 2 bases at V and 4 bases at J, with 12 bases in the middle. The CDR3 sequence is 14 residues long. Germline CDR1 is SGHDT and CDR2 is YYEEEE. The CDR3 bases are TGTGCCAGCAGCTTCCCGGCGGCGGGAGAGACCCAGTACTTC. Amino acid sequence: CASSFPAAGETQYF.

The chain carries TRBV9 and TRBJ1-2; TRBD1 agrees at 9 bases. The V segment lost 4 bases and the J segment 3 bases; nucleotides outside the gene matches: 16. The CDR3 totals 18 residues. Germline CDR1 SGDLS, CDR2 YYNGEE. CDR3: CASSSTYRGRMSDYGYTF. The CDR3 DNA reads as TGTGCCAGCAGCAGCACCTACAGGGGGCGCATGTCGGACTATGGCTACACCTTC.

This chain uses TRBV7-9 with TRBJ1-5, with D possibly being TRBD1 (5 bases). V shed 1 base and J shed 6 bases, with 10 bases lying between them. CDR1 is SEHNR and CDR2 is FQNEAQ in the germline V gene (reference sequence). The CDR3 is 14 amino acids. CDR3 loop: CASSLGQPTQPQHF. The CDR3 DNA reads as TGTGCCAGCAGCTTAGGACAGCCAACTCAGCCCCAGCATTTT. Variable domain in full (rest from reference TRBV7-9 and TRBJ1-5): DTGVSQNPRHKITKRGQNVTFRCDPISEHNRLYWYRQTLGQGPEFLTYFQNEAQLEKSRLLSDRFSAERPKGSFSTLEIQRTEQGDSAMYLCASSLGQPTQPQHFGDGTRLSIL.

The chain is built from TRBV25-1 and TRBJ2-1; 7 nucleotides align to TRBD2. V dropped 3 bases and J dropped 7; count of bases not matched to a gene: 9. Per germline, CDR1 MGHDK and CDR2 SYGVNS. CDR3 length: 15 amino acids. CDR3 nucleotides: TGTGCCAGCAGTGACTGGACTAGGGTTGAGAATGAGCAGTTCTTC. Translating gives CASSDWTRVENEQFF.

The chain has TRBV10-3 and TRBJ2-1; D may be TRBD2 (6 bases). V was trimmed by 0 bases and J by 5 bases, leaving 11 bases between them. The germline CDR1 and CDR2 sequences are ENHRY and SYGVKD. The length of the CDR3 is 15 residues. The CDR3 sequence is CAISESTRANNEQFF. The CDR3, as DNA: TGTGCCATCAGTGAGTCGACTAGGGCCAACAATGAGCAGTTCTTC.

There are a few counts of this clone. This chain links TRBV29-1 with TRBJ1-1; 7 nucleotides align to TRBD1. Germline CDR1 reads SQVTM; CDR2 reads ANQGSEA. V trimming: 5 bases; J trimming: 0 bases; junction bases outside the gene matches: 9. The CDR3 length is 15 residues. The CDR3 region has the DNA TGCAGCGTTTTAGACAGGGCAGGGGTGAACACTGAAGCTTTCTTT. Residues: CSVLDRAGVNTEAFF.

V is TRBV7-2 and J is TRBJ2-3; 8 bases are a match to TRBD1. The trim removed 3 bases at V and 6 bases at J, leaving 2 bases unmatched. The length of the CDR3 is 13 residues. Germline V gives CDR1 SGHTA, CDR2 FQGNSA. The CDR3, as DNA: TGTGCCAGCAGCTTGGACAGGGTGGATACGCAGTATTTT. Amino acids: CASSLDRVDTQYF.

J is TRBJ1-4 and V is TRBV19; 7 nucleotides agree with TRBD1. CDR1 is LNHDA and CDR2 is SQIVND in the germline V gene (reference sequence). This CDR3 is built from 16 residues. V shed 0 bases, J shed 5 bases, and the junction held 6 bases outside the gene matches. CDR3 sequence: CASSIDQGTANEKLFF. The CDR3 bases are TGTGCCAGTAGTATAGATCAGGGGACAGCAAATGAAAAACTGTTTTTT. Variable domain in full (rest from reference TRBV19 and TRBJ1-4): DGGITQSPKYLFRKEGQNVTLSCEQNLNHDAMYWYRQDPGQGLRLIYYSQIVNDFQKGDIAEGYSVSREKKESFPLTVTSAQKNPTAFYLCASSIDQGTANEKLFFGSGTQLSVL.

This clone occurred many times. The gene calls are TRBV3-1 (or the pseudogene TRBV3-2) and TRBJ2-3, with D uncertain. Per the germline V gene, CDR1 is LGHDT and CDR2 is YNNKEL (reference sequence). There are 16 residues in the CDR3. Trimming pared 1 base from V and 0 bases from J, leaving 11 bases between. The CDR3 DNA sequence: TGTGCCAGCAGCCAAGCCTCCGGGTGGAGCACAGATACGCAGTATTTT. It encodes CASSQASGWSTDTQYF.

The CDR3 protein is CAISEEQGADGYTF. The CDR3 DNA sequence: TGTGCCATCAGTGAGGAACAGGGGGCGGATGGCTACACCTTC. The chain employs TRBV10-3 and TRBJ1-2; the match to TRBD1 covers 9 bases. This CDR3 is 14 amino acids long. The germline CDR1 and CDR2 sequences are ENHRY and SYGVKD. With V trimmed by 2 bases and J by 6 bases, 4 bases remained unmatched.

V is TRBV29-1 and J is TRBJ2-1, with a possible D match to TRBD2 (6 bases). The CDR3 contains 12 residues. V was shortened by 4 bases and J by 7 bases, with 11 bases between the two germline ends. Germline V gene data show CDR1 as SQVTM and CDR2 as ANQGSEA. CDR3 residues: CSVGVAGNEQFF. The CDR3 DNA is TGCAGCGTTGGAGTTGCGGGAAATGAGCAGTTCTTC.

This clone was counted a single time. The chain's CDR3 is CAWSYGVEKLFF. CDR3 DNA: TGTGCCTGGAGCTATGGTGTTGAAAAACTGTTTTTT. V usage is TRBV30 and J usage is TRBJ1-4, with D unresolved. The germline V gene has CDR1 GTSNPN and CDR2 SVGIG (reference sequence). V was clipped by 3 bases and J by 7 bases, with 9 bases between them. The CDR3 runs 12 residues.

The chain couples TRBV6-5 to TRBJ1-4; unclear D gene. Trimming stripped 2 bases from V and 0 bases from J, with 4 bases between. This CDR3 region has 14 residues. CDR1 is MNHEY, CDR2 SVGAGI, per germline. CDR3 sequence reads: CASSYGATNEKLFF. The CDR3 DNA sequence: TGTGCCAGCAGTTACGGAGCAACTAATGAAAAACTGTTTTTT.

The chain is built from TRBV28 and TRBJ2-7; D perhaps matches TRBD1 (6 bases). The CDR3 length is 17 residues. Trimming pared 5 bases from V and 6 bases from J, leaving 26 bases between. Germline-derived CDR1 and CDR2 are MDHEN and SYDVKM. CDR3 loop: CASSTISSGVISGEQYV. CDR3 coding DNA: TGTGCCAGCAGTACGATATCTTCAGGGGTCATCTCCGGCGAGCAGTACGTC.

V is TRBV4-1 and J is TRBJ2-1, with TRBD2 as a possible D gene (5 bases). The CDR3 covers 15 residues. The V and J ends lost 0 bases and 6 bases respectively, with 12 bases between them. Germline CDR1 reads MGHRA; CDR2 reads YSYEKL. CDR3 coding DNA: TGCGCCAGCAGCCAAGACCCCGGGATAACCAATGAGCAGTTCTTC. This codes for CASSQDPGITNEQFF.

The chain combines TRBV29-1 with TRBJ1-1; D ambiguous. V gave up 6 bases and J gave up 3 bases, with 5 bases separating them. The CDR3 has 10 amino acids. The germline V gene encodes CDR1 SQVTM and CDR2 ANQGSEA. This chain's CDR3 is CSVRDTEAFF. The CDR3, as DNA: TGCAGCGTGAGGGACACTGAAGCTTTCTTT.

V is TRBV2 and J is TRBJ1-5; 7 nucleotides line up with TRBD1. The length of the CDR3 is 14 residues. Germline-derived CDR1 and CDR2 are SNHLY and FYNNEI. V gave up 3 bases and J gave up 4 bases; unmatched junction bases: 3. Here the CDR3 reads CASSEQGVNQPQHF. The CDR3 region has the DNA TGTGCCAGCAGTGAGCAGGGGGTAAATCAGCCCCAGCATTTT. The whole variable domain, filled in from reference TRBV2 and TRBJ1-5, reads EPEVTQTPSHQVTQMGQEVILRCVPISNHLYFYWYRQILGQKVEFLVSFYNNEISEKSEIFDDQFSVERPDGSNFTLKIRSTKLEDSAMYFCASSEQGVNQPQHFGDGTRLSIL.

The V and J genes are TRBV12-3 or TRBV12-4 and TRBJ1-3; no definite D call. The CDR3 length is 12 residues. V shed 6 bases and J shed 3 bases, with 6 bases lying between them. The CDR3 nucleotides are TGTGCCAGCAGCGGGGTTGGAAACACCATATATTTT. It codes for CASSGVGNTIYF.

The chain joins TRBV12-5 to TRBJ2-1; D unclear. V gave up 5 bases and J gave up 9 bases, with 11 bases separating them. The CDR3 runs 12 residues. Germline CDR1 and CDR2: LGHNT and FRNRAP. CDR3 in DNA: TGTGCTAGTGGTGCAGACTTGGGTGAGCAGTTCTTC. Residues: CASGADLGEQFF.

This clone was observed many times. The rearrangement uses TRBV19 and TRBJ2-3; D perhaps matches TRBD1 (6 bases). From germline, CDR1 is LNHDA and CDR2 SQIVND (reference sequence). With 3 bases removed from V and 8 bases from J, the gap between germline ends came to 15 bases. There are 14 residues in the CDR3. CDR3 coding DNA: TGTGCCAGTAGTATTTCGGCAGGGGTTTTTACGCAGTATTTT. Protein sequence: CASSISAGVFTQYF.

CDR3 loop: CASSGDRGRISGNTIYF. The CDR3 nucleotides are TGTGCCAGCAGTGGGGACAGGGGGCGAATCTCTGGAAACACCATATATTTT. The chain links TRBV2 to TRBJ1-3; 12 positions agree with TRBD1. The CDR3 length is 17 residues. Germline V gene sequence: CDR1 SNHLY, CDR2 FYNNEI. With V trimmed by 4 bases and J by 0 bases, 4 bases remained unmatched.

There are a few counts of this clone. V is TRBV28 and J is TRBJ1-5, with a tentative D call TRBD1 (6 bases). CDR1 and CDR2 (germline): MDHEN, SYDVKM. The ends were cut back, 1 base at V and 3 bases at J, with 7 bases in the middle. The CDR3 has 14 residues. CDR3 amino acids: CASSLYRANQPQHF. In DNA, the CDR3 is TGTGCCAGCAGTTTATACAGGGCCAATCAGCCCCAGCATTTT.

This chain connects TRBV19 to TRBJ2-6, with D unresolved. There are 14 residues in the CDR3. V was shortened by 7 bases and J by 4 bases, with 11 bases between the two germline ends. From germline, CDR1 is LNHDA and CDR2 SQIVND (reference sequence). The DNA for the CDR3 is TGTGCCAGTACCCTGGGCTCCGGGGCCAACGTCCTGACTTTC. Amino acid sequence: CASTLGSGANVLTF.